This TCR beta chain was observed in a study of early T cells in non-severe SARS-CoV-2 infection (dated by TCRdb to about 2021). For the study in its entirety: Bulk RNA from unsorted whole blood was used for TCR sequencing, so alpha and beta chains could not be paired. The study at large found these results: Matching against VDJdb was skewed toward anti-spike CD8 responses, likely underestimated virus-specific expansions, and missed private and CD4 specificities.

The method was 5' RACE. Sequencing instrument: NextSeq 500. Unique molecular identifiers were attached to individual cDNA molecules in the TCR library protocol so that sequencing error and PCR bias could be corrected. TCR alpha and beta chains were both sequenced, and the abundances of alpha and beta sequences in each sample were closely correlated with each other. On the study's bioinformatics: Decombinator V4 was used to perform V gene, J gene and CDR3 annotation of TCR sequences. TCRs were defined as expanded if a significant change between any two time points was detected under a Poisson model with p below 0.0001. TCR abundances were normalised to the total number of TCRs sequenced per sample and were expressed as counts per million. MAIT TCRs were defined by TRAV1-2 paired with TRAJ12, TRAJ20 or TRAJ33, and iNKT TCRs by TRAV10 paired with TRAJ18. VDJdb, accessed 1 November 2021, was searched for CMV, EBV and SARS-CoV-2 annotated TCRs, with TCRs annotated for multiple antigens excluded. The public reads were quality trimmed at Q25 with fastp and then assembled into clones with MiXCR by TCRdb, keeping productive beta chains. CDR3 protein sequences are deduplicated, and each keeps its most common genes and DNA. What appears here as the V and J calls and clone size reflects TCRdb's work, not the paper's. A total of over 60,000 distinct CDR3 sequences appear in this sample, roughly a tenth of them only once. The ten largest make up 5.5% to 7% of the sample.

V is shortened by 7 bases, J by 6 bases, and the region joining them spans 18 bases. From cysteine to phenylalanine, the CDR3 is 14 amino acids long. The read is trimmed to its CDR3 DNA, 42 bases read in frame from base 1. The study was a case-control design nested within a healthcare worker cohort in London, UK, with weekly nasopharyngeal swab PCR tests and blood sampling. Between 23 and 31 March 2020, the week of the UK lockdown, healthcare workers were enrolled and then followed up weekly for as long as 16 weeks. Note on this clonotype: The target of this receptor is not known. Qualities for individual bases were not recorded, and no much larger clone is one base off.

The receptor's source is an adult who was a healthcare worker with PCR-confirmed SARS-CoV-2 infection or an uninfected control (not recorded which). Sequencing was carried out using whole blood. The chain is encoded by TRBV12-3 or TRBV12-4 joined to TRBJ1-1; no D gene call is confident. The CDR3 reads CASIKDPPYPEAFF. The nucleotide sequence is given as TGTGCCAGCATCAAAGACCCGCCCTACCCTGAAGCTTTCTTT.